This is a list of T cell receptor beta chains from one sample in a study of cytomegalovirus exposure and HLA in healthy donors. Data came from immunoSEQ multiplex PCR; TCRdb stores just in-frame clones and leaves some out. Recorded for this sample: about 200,000 clones. The sequencing sample was made of PBMCs. The receptors come from a girl aged 2-10 years in good health and CMV-seropositive. Both conserved end residues are part of each CDR3. The order of the fields is CDR3 protein, CDR3 DNA, J gene, V gene, D gene. A D gene is named only where the DNA matches it firmly.

CDR3aa: CASSLRQRGHEQFF
CDR3nt: TGTGCCAGCAGCTTACGTCAGCGGGGCCATGAGCAGTTCTTC
j_gene: TRBJ2-1
v_gene: TRBV7-9
d_gene: TRBD2

CDR3aa: CASSDCAQGNTIYF
CDR3nt: TGTGCCAGCAGCGACTGTGCACAGGGGAACACCATATATTTT
j_gene: TRBJ1-3
v_gene: TRBV21-1
d_gene: NA

CDR3aa: CASSFGQGIQPQHF
CDR3nt: TGTGCCAGCAGTTTTGGACAGGGAATCCAGCCCCAGCATTTT
j_gene: TRBJ1-5
v_gene: TRBV27
d_gene: TRBD1

CDR3aa: CASSPRPTVNTEAFF
CDR3nt: TGTGCCAGCAGCCCCCGACCGACAGTGAACACTGAAGCTTTCTTT
j_gene: TRBJ1-1
v_gene: TRBV7-2
d_gene: NA

CDR3aa: CAISAGTNVEGEQYF
CDR3nt: TGTGCCATCAGTGCCGGCACCAACGTCGAGGGCGAGCAGTACTTC
j_gene: TRBJ2-7
v_gene: TRBV10-3
d_gene: NA

CDR3aa: CSVERYGYTF
CDR3nt: TGCAGCGTTGAGCGGTATGGCTACACCTTC
j_gene: TRBJ1-2
v_gene: TRBV29-1
d_gene: NA

CDR3aa: CASSPWIRTDEQFF
CDR3nt: TGTGCCAGCAGCCCCTGGATCCGAACAGATGAGCAGTTCTTC
j_gene: TRBJ2-1
v_gene: TRBV7-8
d_gene: NA

CDR3aa: CASSYSGGQGEQFF
CDR3nt: TGTGCCAGCAGTTACTCGGGAGGGCAAGGTGAGCAGTTCTTC
j_gene: TRBJ2-1
v_gene: TRBV6-6
d_gene: TRBD2

CDR3aa: CASSWNSGTGNPVTQYF
CDR3nt: TGTGCCAGCAGCTGGAACTCCGGGACAGGGAACCCAGTGACCCAGTACTTC
j_gene: TRBJ2-5
v_gene: TRBV5-5
d_gene: TRBD1

CDR3aa: CASSLDTYNEQFF
CDR3nt: TGCGCCAGCAGCTTGGACACGTACAATGAGCAGTTCTTC
j_gene: TRBJ2-1
v_gene: TRBV5-1
d_gene: NA

CDR3aa: CAISVGVEQYF
CDR3nt: TGTGCCATCAGTGTCGGGGTCGAGCAGTACTTC
j_gene: TRBJ2-7
v_gene: TRBV10-3
d_gene: NA

CDR3aa: CASSGTSYEQYF
CDR3nt: TGTGCCAGCAGCGGGACTTCCTACGAGCAGTACTTC
j_gene: TRBJ2-7
v_gene: TRBV7-9
d_gene: NA

CDR3aa: CASSLFEGARYNEQFF
CDR3nt: TGTGCCAGCAGTTTATTTGAAGGGGCAAGATACAATGAGCAGTTCTTC
j_gene: TRBJ2-1
v_gene: TRBV28
d_gene: NA

CDR3aa: CAWRDPQGLAGLETQYF
CDR3nt: TGTGCCTGGAGGGACCCACAGGGGCTAGCGGGACTAGAGACCCAGTACTTC
j_gene: TRBJ2-5
v_gene: TRBV30
d_gene: TRBD2

CDR3aa: CASRQGNSNQPQHF
CDR3nt: TGTGCCAGCAGACAGGGAAATAGCAATCAGCCCCAGCATTTT
j_gene: TRBJ1-5
v_gene: TRBV16
d_gene: NA

CDR3aa: CASSEAHGQGNSPLHF
CDR3nt: TGTGCCAGCAGTGAAGCTCATGGACAGGGCAATTCACCCCTCCACTTT
j_gene: TRBJ1-6
v_gene: TRBV6-1
d_gene: TRBD1

CDR3aa: CASSRGSISQYF
CDR3nt: TGTGCCAGCAGTAGGGGGAGTATTTCGCAGTATTTT
j_gene: TRBJ2-3
v_gene: TRBV28
d_gene: NA

CDR3aa: CASSDWGGTEPYEQYF
CDR3nt: TGTGCCAGCAGCGACTGGGGCGGCACAGAGCCCTACGAGCAGTACTTC
j_gene: TRBJ2-7
v_gene: TRBV5-4
d_gene: NA

CDR3aa: CASSYTGGSGNEQYF
CDR3nt: TGTGCCAGCAGTTATACAGGGGGCAGCGGCAACGAGCAGTACTTC
j_gene: TRBJ2-7
v_gene: TRBV28
d_gene: TRBD1

CDR3aa: CASSLAENYGYTF
CDR3nt: TGTGCCAGCAGCTTAGCCGAGAACTATGGCTACACCTTC
j_gene: TRBJ1-2
v_gene: TRBV7-9
d_gene: NA

CDR3aa: CASRGAAGTENTGELFF
CDR3nt: TGCGCCAGCAGAGGTGCTGCCGGGACAGAAAACACCGGGGAGCTGTTTTTT
j_gene: TRBJ2-2
v_gene: TRBV5-1
d_gene: TRBD1

CDR3aa: CASKLAGTYEQYF
CDR3nt: TGTGCCAGTAAACTCGCAGGGACCTACGAGCAGTACTTC
j_gene: TRBJ2-7
v_gene: TRBV19
d_gene: NA

CDR3aa: CAWSPGINYGYTF
CDR3nt: TGTGCCTGGAGTCCGGGAATTAACTATGGCTACACCTTC
j_gene: TRBJ1-2
v_gene: TRBV30
d_gene: NA

CDR3aa: CATSDQGAGDTQYF
CDR3nt: TGTGCCACCAGCGACCAGGGGGCGGGAGATACGCAGTATTTT
j_gene: TRBJ2-3
v_gene: TRBV15
d_gene: TRBD1

CDR3aa: CASSLYSGRSTDTQYF
CDR3nt: TGTGCCAGCAGCTTATATAGCGGGAGGAGCACAGATACGCAGTATTTT
j_gene: TRBJ2-3
v_gene: TRBV11-2
d_gene: TRBD2

CDR3aa: CASSALGTGGTDTQYF
CDR3nt: TGTGCCAGTAGTGCTCTCGGGACAGGGGGCACAGATACGCAGTATTTT
j_gene: TRBJ2-3
v_gene: TRBV19
d_gene: TRBD1

CDR3aa: CASSDPGQGTHEQYF
CDR3nt: TGTGCCAGCAGCGACCCGGGACAGGGTACCCACGAGCAGTACTTC
j_gene: TRBJ2-7
v_gene: TRBV5-4
d_gene: TRBD1

CDR3aa: CASRGYISGSSYEQYF
CDR3nt: TGTGCCAGCCGGGGATATATTAGCGGGAGTTCCTACGAGCAGTACTTC
j_gene: TRBJ2-7
v_gene: TRBV28
d_gene: TRBD2

CDR3aa: CSVVQGPNTGELFF
CDR3nt: TGCAGCGTGGTCCAGGGGCCAAACACCGGGGAGCTGTTTTTT
j_gene: TRBJ2-2
v_gene: TRBV29-1
d_gene: NA

CDR3aa: CASSQVLKLSSGRTDTQYF
CDR3nt: TGTGCCAGCAGCCAAGTCTTAAAGCTTTCTAGCGGGAGGACAGATACGCAGTATTTT
j_gene: TRBJ2-3
v_gene: TRBV14
d_gene: TRBD2